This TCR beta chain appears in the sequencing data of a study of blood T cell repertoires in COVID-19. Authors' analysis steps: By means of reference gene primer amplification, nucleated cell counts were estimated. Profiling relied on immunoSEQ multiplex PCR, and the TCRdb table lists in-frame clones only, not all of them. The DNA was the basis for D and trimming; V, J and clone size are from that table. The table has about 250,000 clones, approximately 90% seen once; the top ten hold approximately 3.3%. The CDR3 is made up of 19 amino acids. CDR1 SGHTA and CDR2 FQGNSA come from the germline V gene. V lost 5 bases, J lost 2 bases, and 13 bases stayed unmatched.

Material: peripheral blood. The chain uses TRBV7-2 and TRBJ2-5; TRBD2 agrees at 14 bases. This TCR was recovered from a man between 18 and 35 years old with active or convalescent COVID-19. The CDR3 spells CASSRGTSGGRFPQETQYF. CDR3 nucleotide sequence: TGTGCCAGCAGCCGCGGGACTAGCGGGGGCCGTTTCCCACAAGAGACCCAGTACTTC.